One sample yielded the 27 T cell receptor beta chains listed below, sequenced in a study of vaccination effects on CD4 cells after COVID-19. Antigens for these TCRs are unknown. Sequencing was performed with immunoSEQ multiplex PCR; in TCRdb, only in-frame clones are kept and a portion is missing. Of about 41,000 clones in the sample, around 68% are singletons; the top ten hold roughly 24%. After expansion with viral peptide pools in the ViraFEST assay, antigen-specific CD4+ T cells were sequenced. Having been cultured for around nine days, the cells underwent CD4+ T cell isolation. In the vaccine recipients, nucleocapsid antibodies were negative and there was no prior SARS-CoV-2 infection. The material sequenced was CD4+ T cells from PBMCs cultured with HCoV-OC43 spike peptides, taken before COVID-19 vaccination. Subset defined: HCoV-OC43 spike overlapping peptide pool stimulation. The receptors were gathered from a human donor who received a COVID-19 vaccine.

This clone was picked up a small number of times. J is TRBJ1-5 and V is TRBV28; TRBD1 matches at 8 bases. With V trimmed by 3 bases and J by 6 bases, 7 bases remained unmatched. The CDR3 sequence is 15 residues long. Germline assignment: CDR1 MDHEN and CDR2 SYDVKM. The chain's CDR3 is CASSFPGGAGQPQHF. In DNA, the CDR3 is TGTGCCAGCAGTTTCCCAGGGGGCGCCGGTCAGCCCCAGCATTTT.

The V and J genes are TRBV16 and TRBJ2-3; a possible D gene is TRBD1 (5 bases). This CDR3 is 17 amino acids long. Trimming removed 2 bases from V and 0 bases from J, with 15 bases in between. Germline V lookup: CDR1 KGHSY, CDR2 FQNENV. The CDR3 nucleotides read TGTGCCAGCAGCCAAAGGGGCGGAAGGTCTAGCACAGATACGCAGTATTTT. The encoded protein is CASSQRGGRSSTDTQYF.

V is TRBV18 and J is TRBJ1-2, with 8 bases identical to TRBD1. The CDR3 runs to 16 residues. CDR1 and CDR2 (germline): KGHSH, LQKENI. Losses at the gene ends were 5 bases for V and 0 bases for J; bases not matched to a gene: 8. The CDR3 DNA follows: TGTGCCAGCTCAGCGAGGACAGGGAATACTAACTATGGCTACACCTTC. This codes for CASSARTGNTNYGYTF.

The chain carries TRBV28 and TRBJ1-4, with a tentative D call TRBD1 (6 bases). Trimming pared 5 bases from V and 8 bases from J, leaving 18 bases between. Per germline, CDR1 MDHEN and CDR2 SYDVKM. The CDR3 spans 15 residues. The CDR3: CASSPSGGGWEKLFF. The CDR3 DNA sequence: TGTGCCAGCAGTCCCTCGGGGGGCGGATGGGAAAAACTGTTTTTT. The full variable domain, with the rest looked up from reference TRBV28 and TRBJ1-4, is DVKVTQSSRYLVKRTGEKVFLECVQDMDHENMFWYRQDPGLGLRLIYFSYDVKMKEKGDIPEGYSVSREKKERFSLILESASTNQTSMYLCASSPSGGGWEKLFFGSGTQLSVL.

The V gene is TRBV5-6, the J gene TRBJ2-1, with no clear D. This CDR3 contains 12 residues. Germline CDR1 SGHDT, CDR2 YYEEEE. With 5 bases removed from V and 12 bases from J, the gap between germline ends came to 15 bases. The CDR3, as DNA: TGTGCCAGCAGTTCGGACCAGGTAGGGCAGTTCTTC. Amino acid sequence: CASSSDQVGQFF.

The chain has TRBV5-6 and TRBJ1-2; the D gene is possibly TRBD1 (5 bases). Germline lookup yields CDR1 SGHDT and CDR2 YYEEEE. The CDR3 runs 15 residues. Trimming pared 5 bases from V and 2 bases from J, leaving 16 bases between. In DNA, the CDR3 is TGTGCCAGCAGTTCGACCGGCAAGGGGAACTATGGCTACACCTTC. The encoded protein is CASSSTGKGNYGYTF.

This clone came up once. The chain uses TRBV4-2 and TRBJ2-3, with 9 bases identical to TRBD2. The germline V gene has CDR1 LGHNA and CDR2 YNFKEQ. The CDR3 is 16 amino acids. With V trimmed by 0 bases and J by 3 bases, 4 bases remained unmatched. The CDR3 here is CASSQEVAGGTDTQYF. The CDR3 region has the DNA TGTGCCAGCAGCCAAGAGGTTGCGGGAGGGACAGATACGCAGTATTTT.

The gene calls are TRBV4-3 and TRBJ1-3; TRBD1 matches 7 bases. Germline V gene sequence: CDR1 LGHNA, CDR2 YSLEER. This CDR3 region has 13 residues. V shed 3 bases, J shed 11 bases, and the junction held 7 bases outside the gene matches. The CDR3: CASSHPGGGPIYF. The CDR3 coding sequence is TGCGCCAGCAGCCATCCAGGGGGGGGTCCCATATATTTT.

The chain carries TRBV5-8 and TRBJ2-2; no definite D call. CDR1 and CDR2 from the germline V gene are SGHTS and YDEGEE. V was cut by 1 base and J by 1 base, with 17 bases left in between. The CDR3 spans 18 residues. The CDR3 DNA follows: TGTGCCAGCAGCTTGTTGGGGTGGGGAACGAAGAACACCGGGGAGCTGTTTTTT. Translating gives CASSLLGWGTKNTGELFF.

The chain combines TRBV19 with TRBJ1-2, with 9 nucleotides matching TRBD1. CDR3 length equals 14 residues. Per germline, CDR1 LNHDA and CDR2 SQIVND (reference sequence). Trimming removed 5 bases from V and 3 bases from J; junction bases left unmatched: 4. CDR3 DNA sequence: TGTGCCAGTAGTGGGGGACAGGGCTACTATGGCTACACCTTC. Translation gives CASSGGQGYYGYTF.

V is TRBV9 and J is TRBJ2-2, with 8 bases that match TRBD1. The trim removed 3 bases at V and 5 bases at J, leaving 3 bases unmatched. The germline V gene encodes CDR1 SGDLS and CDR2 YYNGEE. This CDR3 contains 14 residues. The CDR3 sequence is CASSARTGTGELFF. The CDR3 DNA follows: TGTGCCAGCAGCGCCCGGACAGGGACCGGGGAGCTGTTTTTT.

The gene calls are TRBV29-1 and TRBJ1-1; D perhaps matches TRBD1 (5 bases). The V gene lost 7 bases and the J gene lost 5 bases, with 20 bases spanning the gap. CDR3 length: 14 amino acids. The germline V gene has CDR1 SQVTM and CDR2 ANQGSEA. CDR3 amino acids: CSAPRGNLGTEAFF. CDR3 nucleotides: TGCAGCGCCCCACGGGGGAATTTGGGGACTGAAGCTTTCTTT.

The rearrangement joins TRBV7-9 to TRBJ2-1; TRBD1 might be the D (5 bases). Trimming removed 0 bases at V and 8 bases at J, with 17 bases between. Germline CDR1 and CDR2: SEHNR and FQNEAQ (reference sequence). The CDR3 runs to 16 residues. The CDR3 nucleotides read TGTGCCAGCAGCTTAGCGTCTGGGCAGGGTGGGCATGAGCAGTTCTTC. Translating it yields CASSLASGQGGHEQFF.

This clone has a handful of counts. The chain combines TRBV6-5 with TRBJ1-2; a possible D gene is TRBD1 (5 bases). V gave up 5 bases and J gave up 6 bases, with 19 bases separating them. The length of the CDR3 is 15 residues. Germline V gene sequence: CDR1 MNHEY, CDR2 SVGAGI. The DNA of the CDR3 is TGTGCCAGCAGTAATGGGGCAGGCTTCGGTGATGGCTACACCTTC. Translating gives CASSNGAGFGDGYTF.

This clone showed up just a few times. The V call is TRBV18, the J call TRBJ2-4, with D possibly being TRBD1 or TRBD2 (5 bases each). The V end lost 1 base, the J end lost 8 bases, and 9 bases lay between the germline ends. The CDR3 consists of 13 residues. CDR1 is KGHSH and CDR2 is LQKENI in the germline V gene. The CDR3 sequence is CASSPLGTDIQYF. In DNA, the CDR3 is TGTGCCAGCTCACCACTCGGGACGGACATTCAGTACTTC.

The CDR3 is CASSIRTGPYGYTF. The CDR3 DNA reads TGTGCCAGTAGTATTCGGACAGGCCCCTATGGCTACACCTTC. V usage is TRBV19 and J usage is TRBJ1-2, with 7 bases identical to TRBD1. The CDR3 length is 14 residues. The J segment lost 4 bases and the V segment lost 3 bases, leaving 5 bases of the junction unmatched. In germline, CDR1 is LNHDA, CDR2 SQIVND (reference sequence).

CDR3 DNA sequence: TGTGCCAGCAGGCCAGCGGGCCTCACGAACACCGGGGAGCTGTTTTTT. Encoded protein: CASRPAGLTNTGELFF. The chain joins TRBV3-1 (or the pseudogene TRBV3-2) to TRBJ2-2; D might be TRBD2 (6 bases). Trimming took off 6 bases at V and 0 bases at J, with 14 bases between the two ends. CDR3 size: 16 residues. Germline assignment: CDR1 LGHDT and CDR2 YNNKEL (reference sequence).

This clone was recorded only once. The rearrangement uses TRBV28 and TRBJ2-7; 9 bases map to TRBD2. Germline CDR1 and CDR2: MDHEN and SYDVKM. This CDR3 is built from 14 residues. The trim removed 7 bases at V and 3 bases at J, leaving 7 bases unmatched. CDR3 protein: CASTSSGGSYEQYF. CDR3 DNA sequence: TGTGCCAGCACCAGTAGCGGGGGTAGCTACGAGCAGTACTTC.

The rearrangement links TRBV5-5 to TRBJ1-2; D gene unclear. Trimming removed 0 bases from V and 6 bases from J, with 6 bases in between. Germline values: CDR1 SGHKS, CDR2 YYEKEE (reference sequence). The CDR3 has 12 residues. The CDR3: CASSLGLNGYTF. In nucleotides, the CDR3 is TGTGCCAGCAGCTTGGGCCTCAATGGCTACACCTTC.

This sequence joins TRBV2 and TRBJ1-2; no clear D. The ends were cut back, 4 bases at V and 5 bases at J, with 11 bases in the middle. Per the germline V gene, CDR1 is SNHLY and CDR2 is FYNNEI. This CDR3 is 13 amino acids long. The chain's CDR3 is CASSVGERYGYTF. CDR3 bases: TGTGCCAGCAGTGTCGGGGAGCGATATGGCTACACCTTC.

The CDR3 bases are TGCGCCAGCAGCCTGTCCTTAGATCAGCCCCAGCATTTT. It specifies CASSLSLDQPQHF. V usage is TRBV4-1 and J usage is TRBJ1-5; D gene ambiguous. Trimming stripped 4 bases from V and 5 bases from J, with 9 bases between. The CDR3 is made up of 13 amino acids. Germline V gene lookup returns CDR1 MGHRA and CDR2 YSYEKL.

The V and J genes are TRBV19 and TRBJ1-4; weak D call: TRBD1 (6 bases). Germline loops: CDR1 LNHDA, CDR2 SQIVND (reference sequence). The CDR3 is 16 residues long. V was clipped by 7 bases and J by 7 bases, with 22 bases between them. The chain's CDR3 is CASNSMGAQTGEKLFF. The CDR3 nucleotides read TGTGCCAGTAACTCTATGGGGGCCCAAACAGGTGAAAAACTGTTTTTT.

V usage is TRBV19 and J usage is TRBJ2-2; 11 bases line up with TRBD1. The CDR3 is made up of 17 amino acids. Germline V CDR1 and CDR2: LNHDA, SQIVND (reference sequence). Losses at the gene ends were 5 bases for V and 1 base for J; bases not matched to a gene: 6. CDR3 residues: CASSSRTGGRNTGELFF. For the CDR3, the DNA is TGTGCCAGTAGTTCCCGGACAGGGGGCCGGAACACCGGGGAGCTGTTTTTT.

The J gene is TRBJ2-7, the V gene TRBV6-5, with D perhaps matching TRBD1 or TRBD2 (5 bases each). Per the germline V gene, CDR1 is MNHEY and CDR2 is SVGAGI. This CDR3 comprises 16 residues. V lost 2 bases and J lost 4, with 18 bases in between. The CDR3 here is CASSYRYISGGYEQYF. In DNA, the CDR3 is TGTGCCAGCAGTTACCGGTACATCTCTGGGGGATACGAGCAGTACTTC.

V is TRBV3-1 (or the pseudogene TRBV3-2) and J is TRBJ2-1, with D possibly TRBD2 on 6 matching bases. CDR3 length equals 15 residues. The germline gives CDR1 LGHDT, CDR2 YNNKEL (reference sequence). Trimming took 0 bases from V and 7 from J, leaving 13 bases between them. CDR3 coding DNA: TGTGCCAGCAGCCAAGATCGACTAGTGTTTAATGAGCAGTTCTTC. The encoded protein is CASSQDRLVFNEQFF.

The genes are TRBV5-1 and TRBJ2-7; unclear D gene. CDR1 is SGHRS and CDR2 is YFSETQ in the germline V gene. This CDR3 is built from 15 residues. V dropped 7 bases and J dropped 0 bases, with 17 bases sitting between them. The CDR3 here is CASGNSQGGSYEQYF. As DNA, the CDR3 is TGCGCCAGCGGCAACAGCCAAGGCGGCTCCTACGAGCAGTACTTC.

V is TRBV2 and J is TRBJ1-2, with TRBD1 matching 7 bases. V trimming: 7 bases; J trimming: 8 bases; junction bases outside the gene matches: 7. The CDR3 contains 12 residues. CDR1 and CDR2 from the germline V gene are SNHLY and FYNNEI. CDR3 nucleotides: TGTGCCAGCATTACCGGACAGGTCGGCTACACCTTC. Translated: CASITGQVGYTF. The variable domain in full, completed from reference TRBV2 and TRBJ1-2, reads EPEVTQTPSHQVTQMGQEVILRCVPISNHLYFYWYRQILGQKVEFLVSFYNNEISEKSEIFDDQFSVERPDGSNFTLKIRSTKLEDSAMYFCASITGQVGYTFGSGTRLTVV.